The rows below give T cell receptor beta chains drawn from one sample of a study of T cell repertoires in cytomegalovirus infection. TCRdb called the reads again in MiXCR, with one record for every CDR3 protein. Counted here are 200,000 to 250,000 distinct CDR3 sequences, roughly 20% occurring once; the ten biggest clones make up about 18%. The specimen was CD8+ T cells from PBMCs. The source of these receptors is a human donor in good health (CMV status not recorded). Some clones in this sample may be carry-over from other donors' samples. The CDR3 runs from the conserved cysteine through the conserved F or W. Each record gives: V gene, CDR3 protein.

TRBV6-5 | CASSYFGADTEAFF
TRBV7-2 | CASSAALSAYGYTF
TRBV7-9 | CASSLGTGGKNNEQFF
TRBV6-6 | CASSDWTLGTVPVQPQHF
TRBV15 | CATSPQYRPEQYF
TRBV2 | CASSVDFGYNEQFF
TRBV25-1 | CASSDGIAFF
TRBV7-9 | CASSLPATRYTGELFF
TRBV6-6 | CASSSDRATNEKLFF
TRBV28 | CASSSPLAGGYQETQYF
TRBV7-9 | CASSPGQNPDTQYF
TRBV20-1 | CSARDPHQAGGPDTQYF
TRBV12-3/TRBV12-4 | CASSLGLAGGLHEQFF
TRBV5-1 | CASSLLGLADYEQYF
TRBV28 | CASSFYSQETQYF
TRBV24-1 | CATSDLGTDTQYF
TRBV7-9 | CASSLGAGSYNEQFF
TRBV15 | CATSRSGLAGGLGTDTQYF
TRBV10-3 | CAISEPGTGRFTDTQYF
TRBV7-3 | CASSPNGGTYEQYF
TRBV12-3/TRBV12-4 | CASSFPGGYGYTF
TRBV24-1 | CATSEIGRDTQYF
TRBV28 | CASSPGTGASETQYF
TRBV27 | CASSFPGQAEAFF
TRBV14 | CASSQESGGTDTQYF
TRBV19 | CASLPTGAFFQETQYF
TRBV29-1 | CSVGDRVEQYF
TRBV27 | CASSPAGASSYGYTF
TRBV19 | CASSRGTPGELFF
TRBV28 | CASSLAGQDYTNYGYTF
TRBV29-1 | CSAGTGEAYEQYF
TRBV7-2 | CASSPGYEQFF
TRBV7-9 | CASRMGADEKLFF
TRBV7-6 | CASSLQVGGTDTQYF
TRBV27 | CASSATSGGRVYQETQYF
TRBV27 | CASSLSGRPVEQYF
TRBV27 | CASSLYGGLYNEQFF
TRBV2 | CASSEQGNTEAFF
TRBV7-3 | CASSIFGQANIQYF
TRBV28 | CASSLEQGALLGPNQPQHF
TRBV29-1 | CSVADRYGYTF